This is a list of T cell receptor beta chains from one sample in a study of blood T cell repertoires in COVID-19. Assay: immunoSEQ multiplex PCR; the TCRdb copy retains only in-frame clones and omits some. The sample shows approximately 400,000 clones, over 75% of them seen only once. The sequenced sample consisted of PBMCs or T cells enriched from blood (not recorded which). All receptors derive from a young man who had recovered from COVID-19. CDR3s include the opening cysteine and the closing phenylalanine or tryptophan. The order of the fields is J gene, clone size, V gene, CDR3 length, D gene, CDR3 DNA, CDR3 protein. A D gene is named only where the DNA matches it firmly. Size is omitted from some rows. Given values are once, few, many or a class for expanded clones.

j_gene: TRBJ2-2
abundance: .
v_gene: TRBV19
len: 16
d_gene: TRBD2
CDR3nt: TGTGCCAGTACCTCCCTAGCGGGGGTAGGGACCGGGGAGCTGTTTTTT
CDR3aa: CASTSLAGVGTGELFF

j_gene: TRBJ2-1
abundance: few
v_gene: TRBV5-1
len: 15
d_gene: TRBD2
CDR3nt: TGCGCCAGCAGCTTGAGTGCGGGGGGTGCAGAAGAGCAGTTCTTC
CDR3aa: CASSLSAGGAEEQFF

j_gene: TRBJ1-1
abundance: .
v_gene: TRBV9
len: 14
d_gene: .
CDR3nt: TGTGCCAGTCGACAGGAAATAGGATCATCTGAAGCTTTCTTT
CDR3aa: CASRQEIGSSEAFF

j_gene: TRBJ2-7
abundance: .
v_gene: TRBV6-2/TRBV6-3
len: 15
d_gene: .
CDR3nt: TGTGCCAGCAGTTACTCCACAGGGTTTAGAGACGAGCAGTACTTC
CDR3aa: CASSYSTGFRDEQYF

j_gene: TRBJ2-3
abundance: once
v_gene: TRBV18
len: 15
d_gene: TRBD1
CDR3nt: TGTGCCAGCTCGCCCGGGACAGGTGGATTCTATACGCAGTATTTT
CDR3aa: CASSPGTGGFYTQYF

j_gene: TRBJ2-7
abundance: .
v_gene: TRBV19
len: 15
d_gene: .
CDR3nt: TGTGCCAGTAGTCCAAGACAGTTCTCGGACTACGAGCAGTACTTC
CDR3aa: CASSPRQFSDYEQYF

j_gene: TRBJ1-2
abundance: .
v_gene: TRBV28
len: 14
d_gene: .
CDR3nt: TGTGCCAGCAGTTTCAGGAGCAGGGGTTATGGCTACACCTTC
CDR3aa: CASSFRSRGYGYTF

j_gene: TRBJ2-7
abundance: .
v_gene: TRBV5-4
len: 17
d_gene: .
CDR3nt: TGTGCCAGCAGCTTGGGGGGACGGGGGAAGAGCTCCTACGAGCAGTACTTC
CDR3aa: CASSLGGRGKSSYEQYF

j_gene: TRBJ1-4
abundance: .
v_gene: TRBV19
len: 15
d_gene: .
CDR3nt: TGTGCCAGTAGATTCCAACAGGCCTCGAATGAAAAACTGTTTTTT
CDR3aa: CASRFQQASNEKLFF

j_gene: TRBJ2-7
abundance: .
v_gene: TRBV7-9
len: 15
d_gene: .
CDR3nt: TGTGCCAGCAGCGCGACGGAGCGGGGACACTACGAGCAGTACTTC
CDR3aa: CASSATERGHYEQYF

j_gene: TRBJ1-1
abundance: .
v_gene: TRBV9
len: 15
d_gene: .
CDR3nt: TGTGCCAGCAGCGTAGATGGCAGGGGTGCGACTGAAGCTTTCTTT
CDR3aa: CASSVDGRGATEAFF

j_gene: TRBJ2-2
abundance: .
v_gene: TRBV19
len: 13
d_gene: .
CDR3nt: TGTGCCAGTATGCAGGGGGGAACCGGGGAGCTGTTTTTT
CDR3aa: CASMQGGTGELFF

j_gene: TRBJ2-1
abundance: .
v_gene: TRBV29-1
len: 11
d_gene: .
CDR3nt: TGCAGCGTTGATGAGGATAATGAGCAGTTCTTC
CDR3aa: CSVDEDNEQFF

j_gene: TRBJ1-4
abundance: once
v_gene: TRBV19
len: 14
d_gene: .
CDR3nt: TGTGCCAGTAGATCCCGGGGAGGAAATGAAAAACTGTTTTTT
CDR3aa: CASRSRGGNEKLFF

j_gene: TRBJ2-5
abundance: .
v_gene: TRBV10-2
len: 13
d_gene: .
CDR3nt: TGCGCCAGCAGGTCCAGGGGCCAAGAGACCCAGTACTTC
CDR3aa: CASRSRGQETQYF

j_gene: TRBJ2-2
abundance: .
v_gene: TRBV10-3
len: 15
d_gene: TRBD2
CDR3nt: TGTGCCATCAGTGTGGGGGGGACTAGGACCGGGGAGCTGTTTTTT
CDR3aa: CAISVGGTRTGELFF

j_gene: TRBJ2-2
abundance: .
v_gene: TRBV6-4
len: 16
d_gene: TRBD2
CDR3nt: TGTGCCAGCAGTGACTTGCGGGGGGACAAGATCGGGGAGCTGTTTTTT
CDR3aa: CASSDLRGDKIGELFF

j_gene: TRBJ1-1
abundance: .
v_gene: TRBV19
len: 15
d_gene: .
CDR3nt: TGTGCCAGTAGTACCCAACACCTCATGAACACTGAAGCTTTCTTT
CDR3aa: CASSTQHLMNTEAFF

j_gene: TRBJ1-2
abundance: few
v_gene: TRBV7-2
len: 13
d_gene: .
CDR3nt: TGTGCCAGCAGCATGTTAGCTAACTATGGCTACACCTTC
CDR3aa: CASSMLANYGYTF

j_gene: TRBJ2-3
abundance: .
v_gene: TRBV5-4
len: 13
d_gene: .
CDR3nt: TGTGCCAGCAGCCAGAAAAGTTCAGATACGCAGTATTTT
CDR3aa: CASSQKSSDTQYF

j_gene: TRBJ1-2
abundance: .
v_gene: TRBV27
len: 13
d_gene: TRBD1
CDR3nt: TGTGCCAGCAGCTTCACAGGGGACTATGGCTACACCTTC
CDR3aa: CASSFTGDYGYTF

j_gene: TRBJ1-1
abundance: few
v_gene: TRBV7-9
len: 13
d_gene: .
CDR3nt: TGTGCCAGCAGCTTAGGGGGGGACACTGAAGCTTTCTTT
CDR3aa: CASSLGGDTEAFF

j_gene: TRBJ1-3
abundance: .
v_gene: TRBV28
len: 17
d_gene: .
CDR3nt: TGTGCCAGCAGTTTATCGGTCACCAACCCCGCTGGAAACACCATATATTTT
CDR3aa: CASSLSVTNPAGNTIYF

j_gene: TRBJ2-2
abundance: .
v_gene: TRBV30
len: 13
d_gene: .
CDR3nt: TGTGCCTGGCTTGGGGCAAACACCGGGGAGCTGTTTTTT
CDR3aa: CAWLGANTGELFF

j_gene: TRBJ1-6
abundance: .
v_gene: TRBV6-5
len: 16
d_gene: TRBD1
CDR3nt: TGTGCCAGCAGTTACTCGACAGGGGTTGGTGGAGAGCCCCTCCACTTT
CDR3aa: CASSYSTGVGGEPLHF

j_gene: TRBJ1-2
abundance: .
v_gene: TRBV3-1/TRBV3-2
len: 13
d_gene: TRBD1
CDR3nt: TGTGCCAGCACCGGACAGGAGCGCTCTGGCTACACCTTC
CDR3aa: CASTGQERSGYTF

j_gene: TRBJ2-7
abundance: .
v_gene: TRBV6-5
len: 15
d_gene: TRBD2
CDR3nt: TGTGCCAGCATCCCTAGCGGTCCCCAGGGCTACGAGCAGTACTTC
CDR3aa: CASIPSGPQGYEQYF

j_gene: TRBJ1-3
abundance: once
v_gene: TRBV18
len: 13
d_gene: .
CDR3nt: TGTGCCAGCTCGCCTGGGACAGGAAACACCATATATTTT
CDR3aa: CASSPGTGNTIYF

j_gene: TRBJ2-7
abundance: .
v_gene: TRBV6-6
len: 13
d_gene: .
CDR3nt: TGTGCCAGCAGTCCTCAGACGCGGTACGAGCAGTACTTC
CDR3aa: CASSPQTRYEQYF

j_gene: TRBJ2-6
abundance: .
v_gene: TRBV18
len: 18
d_gene: TRBD1
CDR3nt: TGTGCCAGCTCACCCGAAAGACAGGGTAAGTATGGGGCCAACGTCCTGACTTTC
CDR3aa: CASSPERQGKYGANVLTF

j_gene: TRBJ1-3
abundance: .
v_gene: TRBV7-9
len: 16
d_gene: TRBD1
CDR3nt: TGTGCCAGCAGTAGGGGGACAGGGGAGTCTGGAAACACCATATATTTT
CDR3aa: CASSRGTGESGNTIYF

j_gene: TRBJ1-2
abundance: .
v_gene: TRBV9
len: 15
d_gene: .
CDR3nt: TGTGCCAGCAGCGTAGGGAGGCAGGGGATCTATGGCTACACCTTC
CDR3aa: CASSVGRQGIYGYTF

j_gene: TRBJ1-1
abundance: .
v_gene: TRBV18
len: 14
d_gene: TRBD1
CDR3nt: TGTGCCAGCTCACTTGGGACAGGGGGCACTGAAGCTTTCTTT
CDR3aa: CASSLGTGGTEAFF

j_gene: TRBJ1-3
abundance: .
v_gene: TRBV12-5
len: 16
d_gene: .
CDR3nt: TGTGCTAGTGGTCGCGGTGCCGGATCCTCTGGAAACACCATATATTTT
CDR3aa: CASGRGAGSSGNTIYF

j_gene: TRBJ1-3
abundance: .
v_gene: TRBV10-3
len: 16
d_gene: .
CDR3nt: TGTGCCATCAGTGATCAGGGCAGAAACTCTGGAAACACCATATATTTT
CDR3aa: CAISDQGRNSGNTIYF

j_gene: TRBJ1-2
abundance: .
v_gene: TRBV18
len: 18
d_gene: TRBD1
CDR3nt: TGTGCCAGCTCACTCTACTTTCCCGGGACAGAAGGGAACTATGGCTACACCTTC
CDR3aa: CASSLYFPGTEGNYGYTF

j_gene: TRBJ2-2
abundance: .
v_gene: TRBV7-2
len: 16
d_gene: TRBD1
CDR3nt: TGTGCCAGCAGCTTAGTACAGGGGCCGGGCACCGGGGAGCTGTTTTTT
CDR3aa: CASSLVQGPGTGELFF

j_gene: TRBJ2-7
abundance: .
v_gene: TRBV12-5
len: 13
d_gene: .
CDR3nt: TGTGCTAGTGGTAGGGGGATCACTTACGAGCAGTACTTC
CDR3aa: CASGRGITYEQYF

j_gene: TRBJ1-6
abundance: .
v_gene: TRBV12-5
len: 17
d_gene: .
CDR3nt: TGTGCTAGTGGTCCTCGCGGGGGTGAATCCTATAATTCACCCCTCCACTTT
CDR3aa: CASGPRGGESYNSPLHF

j_gene: TRBJ2-4
abundance: .
v_gene: TRBV3-1/TRBV3-2
len: 16
d_gene: TRBD2
CDR3nt: TGTGCCAGCAGCCTACCGGGGGGTCGGAGCAAAAACATTCAGTACTTC
CDR3aa: CASSLPGGRSKNIQYF

j_gene: TRBJ2-1
abundance: .
v_gene: TRBV2
len: 11
d_gene: TRBD1
CDR3nt: TGTGCCGGCCTGGACAGGGCGGAGCAGTTCTTC
CDR3aa: CAGLDRAEQFF

j_gene: TRBJ2-5
abundance: .
v_gene: TRBV10-3
len: 17
d_gene: TRBD2
CDR3nt: TGTGCCATCAGTGAGCCGAATCAGCGGGGGGGCTGGGAGACCCAGTACTTC
CDR3aa: CAISEPNQRGGWETQYF

j_gene: TRBJ2-3
abundance: .
v_gene: TRBV19
len: 16
d_gene: TRBD2
CDR3nt: TGTGCCAGTAGTAGATCTAGCGGGGGTACCACAGATACGCAGTATTTT
CDR3aa: CASSRSSGGTTDTQYF

j_gene: TRBJ1-2
abundance: .
v_gene: TRBV18
len: 16
d_gene: .
CDR3nt: TGTGCCAGCTCACCAGTGGCTCAGGGTCGGTTGTATGGCTACACCTTC
CDR3aa: CASSPVAQGRLYGYTF

j_gene: TRBJ1-1
abundance: .
v_gene: TRBV10-2
len: 13
d_gene: .
CDR3nt: TGCGCCAGCAGCCCACAGGGGAACACTGAAGCTTTCTTT
CDR3aa: CASSPQGNTEAFF

j_gene: TRBJ1-2
abundance: .
v_gene: TRBV20-1
len: 11
d_gene: TRBD1
CDR3nt: TGCAGTGCCGGGACAGGGTATGGCTACACCTTC
CDR3aa: CSAGTGYGYTF

j_gene: TRBJ1-2
abundance: .
v_gene: TRBV4-1
len: 14
d_gene: .
CDR3nt: TGCGCCAGCAGCCAAGGGGCCTCTAACTATGGCTACACCTTC
CDR3aa: CASSQGASNYGYTF

j_gene: TRBJ2-1
abundance: .
v_gene: TRBV3-1/TRBV3-2
len: 14
d_gene: .
CDR3nt: TGTGCCAGCAGCCTAAGGATGAGCACGGGTGAGCAGTTCTTC
CDR3aa: CASSLRMSTGEQFF

j_gene: TRBJ2-7
abundance: .
v_gene: TRBV27
len: 11
d_gene: .
CDR3nt: TGTGCCAGCAGTTTCTCCAGGGAGCAGTACTTC
CDR3aa: CASSFSREQYF

j_gene: TRBJ1-1
abundance: .
v_gene: TRBV21-1
len: 14
d_gene: .
CDR3nt: TGTGCCAGCAGCAGAAACAGGCAGAACACTGAAGCTTTCTTT
CDR3aa: CASSRNRQNTEAFF

j_gene: TRBJ2-3
abundance: .
v_gene: TRBV7-2
len: 15
d_gene: .
CDR3nt: TGTGCCAGCAGCATAATGCCCCAGGGAATAGATACGCAGTATTTT
CDR3aa: CASSIMPQGIDTQYF

j_gene: TRBJ2-2
abundance: .
v_gene: TRBV9
len: 16
d_gene: TRBD2
CDR3nt: TGTGCCAGCAGCGTAGGAGCGGGGGGCTCCACCGGGGAGCTGTTTTTT
CDR3aa: CASSVGAGGSTGELFF

j_gene: TRBJ2-3
abundance: .
v_gene: TRBV11-2
len: 17
d_gene: TRBD2
CDR3nt: TGTGCCACCGCTACCCAGACTAGCGGGGGGTCACGAGATACGCAGTATTTT
CDR3aa: CATATQTSGGSRDTQYF

j_gene: TRBJ2-5
abundance: .
v_gene: TRBV5-6
len: 13
d_gene: .
CDR3nt: TGTGCCAGCAGCTTGTCCGGGGATTGGGCCCAGTACTTC
CDR3aa: CASSLSGDWAQYF